This TCR beta chain was recovered during a study of control samples from healthy donors and cancer patients. Assay used: immunoSEQ multiplex PCR; TCRdb lists only in-frame clones, some missing. The sample records roughly 150,000 clones, around 90% being singletons. This clone showed up just once. CDR3 length: 15 amino acids. V lost 0 bases, J lost 1 base, and 9 bases lay in between. Germline V gives CDR1 LNHNV, CDR2 YYDKDF (reference sequence). V usage is TRBV15 and J usage is TRBJ1-1; tentative D call: TRBD1 (6 bases). The sequencing input was blood. The receptor was derived from a man between 25 and 39 years old in good health. CDR3 coding DNA: TGTGCCACCAGCAGAGACGGACAGACGAACACTGAAGCTTTCTTT. Protein: CATSRDGQTNTEAFF.